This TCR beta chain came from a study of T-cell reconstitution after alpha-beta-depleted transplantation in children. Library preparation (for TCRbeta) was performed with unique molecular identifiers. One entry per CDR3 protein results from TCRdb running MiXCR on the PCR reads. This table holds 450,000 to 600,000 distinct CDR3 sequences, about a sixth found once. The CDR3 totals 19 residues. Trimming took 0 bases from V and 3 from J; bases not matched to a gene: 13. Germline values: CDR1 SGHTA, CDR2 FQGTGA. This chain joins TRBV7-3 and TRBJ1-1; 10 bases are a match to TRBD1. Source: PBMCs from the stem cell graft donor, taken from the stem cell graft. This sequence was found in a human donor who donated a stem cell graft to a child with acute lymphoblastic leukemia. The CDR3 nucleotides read TGTGCCAGCAGCTTAACCGTGCTGGACAGGGGGACTTTCGACACTGAAGCTTTCTTT. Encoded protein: CASSLTVLDRGTFDTEAFF.